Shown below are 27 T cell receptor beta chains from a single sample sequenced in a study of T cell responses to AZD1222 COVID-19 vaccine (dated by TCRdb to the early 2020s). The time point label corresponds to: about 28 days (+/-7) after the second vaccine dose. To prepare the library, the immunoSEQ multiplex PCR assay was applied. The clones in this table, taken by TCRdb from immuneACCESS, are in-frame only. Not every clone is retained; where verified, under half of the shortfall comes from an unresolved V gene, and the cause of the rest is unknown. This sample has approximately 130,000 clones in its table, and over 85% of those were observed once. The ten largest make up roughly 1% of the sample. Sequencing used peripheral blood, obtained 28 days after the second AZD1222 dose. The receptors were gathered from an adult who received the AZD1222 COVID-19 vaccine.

Written as DNA, the CDR3 is TGTGCCAGCAGCTTGTTGGGGACTAGCGGGGGCTACAATGAGCAGTTCTTC. Its translation is CASSLLGTSGGYNEQFF. The rearrangement uses TRBV5-6 and TRBJ2-1; 14 bases are a match to TRBD2. CDR1 SGHDT and CDR2 YYEEEE come from the germline V gene. Unmatched junction bases numbered 3, after V lost 1 base and J lost 3 bases. The CDR3 is 17 residues long.

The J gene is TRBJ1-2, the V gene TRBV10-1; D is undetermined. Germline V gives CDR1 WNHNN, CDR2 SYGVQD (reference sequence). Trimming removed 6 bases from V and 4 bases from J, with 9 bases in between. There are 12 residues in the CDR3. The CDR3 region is CASSGRTYGYTF. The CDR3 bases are TGCGCCAGCAGCGGACGGACCTATGGCTACACCTTC.

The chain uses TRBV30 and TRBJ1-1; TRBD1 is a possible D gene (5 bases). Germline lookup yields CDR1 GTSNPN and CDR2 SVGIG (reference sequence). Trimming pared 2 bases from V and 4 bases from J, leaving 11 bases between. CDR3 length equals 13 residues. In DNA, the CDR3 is TGTGCCTGGAGTACGTCGAGGGGCACTGAAGCTTTCTTT. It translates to CAWSTSRGTEAFF.

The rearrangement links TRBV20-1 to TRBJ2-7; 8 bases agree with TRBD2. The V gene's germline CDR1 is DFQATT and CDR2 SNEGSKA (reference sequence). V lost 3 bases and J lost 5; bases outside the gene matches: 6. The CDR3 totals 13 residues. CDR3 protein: CSASRGGQNEQYF. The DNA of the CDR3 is TGCAGTGCTAGTCGGGGGGGCCAGAACGAGCAGTACTTC.

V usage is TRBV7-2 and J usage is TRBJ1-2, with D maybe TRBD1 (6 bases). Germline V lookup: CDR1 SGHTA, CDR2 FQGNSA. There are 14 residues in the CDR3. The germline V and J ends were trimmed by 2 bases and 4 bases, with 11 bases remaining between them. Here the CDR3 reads CASSLKGEGYGYTF. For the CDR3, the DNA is TGTGCCAGCAGCTTAAAGGGGGAGGGCTATGGCTACACCTTC.

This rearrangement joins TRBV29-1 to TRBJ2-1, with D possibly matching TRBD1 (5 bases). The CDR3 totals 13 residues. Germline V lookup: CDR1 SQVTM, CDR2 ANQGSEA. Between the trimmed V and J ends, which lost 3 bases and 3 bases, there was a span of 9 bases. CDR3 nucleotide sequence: TGCAGCGTTGACTGGCAGGGCTACAATGAGCAGTTCTTC. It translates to CSVDWQGYNEQFF.

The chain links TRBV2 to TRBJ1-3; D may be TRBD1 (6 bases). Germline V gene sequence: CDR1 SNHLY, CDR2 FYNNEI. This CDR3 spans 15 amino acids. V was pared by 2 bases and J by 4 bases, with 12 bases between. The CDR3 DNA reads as TGTGCCAGCAGTGAATCCAGGGGTGCGGGAAACACCATATATTTT. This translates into CASSESRGAGNTIYF.

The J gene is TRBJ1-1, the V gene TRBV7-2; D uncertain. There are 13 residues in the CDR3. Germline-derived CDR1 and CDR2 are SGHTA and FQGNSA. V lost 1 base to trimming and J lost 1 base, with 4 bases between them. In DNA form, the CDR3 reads TGTGCCAGCAGCTTAGGGTGGAACACTGAAGCTTTCTTT. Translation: CASSLGWNTEAFF.

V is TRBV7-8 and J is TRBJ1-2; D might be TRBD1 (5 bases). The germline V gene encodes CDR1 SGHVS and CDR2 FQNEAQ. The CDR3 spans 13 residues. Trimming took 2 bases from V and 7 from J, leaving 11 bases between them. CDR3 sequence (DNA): TGTGCCAGCAGCTTACGCAGGGAAGGTGGCTACACCTTC. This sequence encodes CASSLRREGGYTF.

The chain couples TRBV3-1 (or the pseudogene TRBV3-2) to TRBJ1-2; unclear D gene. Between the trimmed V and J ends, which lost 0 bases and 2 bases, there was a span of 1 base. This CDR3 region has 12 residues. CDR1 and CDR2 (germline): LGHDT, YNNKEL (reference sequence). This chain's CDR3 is CASSQDNYGYTF. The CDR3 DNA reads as TGTGCCAGCAGCCAAGACAACTATGGCTACACCTTC.

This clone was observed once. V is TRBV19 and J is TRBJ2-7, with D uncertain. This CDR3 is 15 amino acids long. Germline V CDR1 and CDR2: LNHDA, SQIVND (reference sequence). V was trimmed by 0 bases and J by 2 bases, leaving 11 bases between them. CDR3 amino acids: CASSIDPRPAYEQYF. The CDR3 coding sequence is TGTGCCAGTAGTATAGATCCCCGACCGGCCTACGAGCAGTACTTC.

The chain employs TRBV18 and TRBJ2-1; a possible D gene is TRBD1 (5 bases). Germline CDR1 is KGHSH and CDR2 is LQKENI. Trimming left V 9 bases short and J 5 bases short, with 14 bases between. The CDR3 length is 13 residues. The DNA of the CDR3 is TGTGCCAGTTCAACGGCAGGGAACAATGAGCAGTTCTTC. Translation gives CASSTAGNNEQFF.

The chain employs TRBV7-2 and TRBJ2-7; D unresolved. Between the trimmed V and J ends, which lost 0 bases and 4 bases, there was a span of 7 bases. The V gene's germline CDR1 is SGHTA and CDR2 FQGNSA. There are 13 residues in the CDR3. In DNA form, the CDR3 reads TGTGCCAGCAGCTTAGCGGAAAGTTACGAGCAGTACTTC. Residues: CASSLAESYEQYF.

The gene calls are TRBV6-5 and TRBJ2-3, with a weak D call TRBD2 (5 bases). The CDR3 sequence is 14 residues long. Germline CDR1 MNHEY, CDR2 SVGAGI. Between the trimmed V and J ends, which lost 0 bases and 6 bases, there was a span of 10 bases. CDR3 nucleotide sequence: TGTGCCAGCAGTTACTCACTAGATACTGATACGCAGTATTTT. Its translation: CASSYSLDTDTQYF.

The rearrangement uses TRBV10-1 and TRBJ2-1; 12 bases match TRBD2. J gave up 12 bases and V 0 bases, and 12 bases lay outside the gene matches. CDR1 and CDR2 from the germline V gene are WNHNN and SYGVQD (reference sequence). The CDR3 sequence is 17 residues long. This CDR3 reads CASSESKGLAGLGPQFF. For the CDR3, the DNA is TGCGCCAGCAGTGAGTCAAAAGGACTAGCGGGACTCGGTCCGCAGTTCTTC.

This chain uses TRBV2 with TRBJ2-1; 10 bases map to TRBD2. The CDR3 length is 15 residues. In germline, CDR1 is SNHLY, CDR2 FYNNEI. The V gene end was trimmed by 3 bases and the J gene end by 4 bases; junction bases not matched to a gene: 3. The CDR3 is CASSDVAGGYNEQFF. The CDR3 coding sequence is TGTGCCAGCAGTGATGTAGCGGGGGGATACAATGAGCAGTTCTTC.

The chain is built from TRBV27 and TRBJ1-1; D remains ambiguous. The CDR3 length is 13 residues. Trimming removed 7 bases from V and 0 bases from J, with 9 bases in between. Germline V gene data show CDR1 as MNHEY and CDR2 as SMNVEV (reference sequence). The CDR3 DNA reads TGTGCCAGCACCTCGAGGCTGAACACTGAAGCTTTCTTT. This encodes CASTSRLNTEAFF.

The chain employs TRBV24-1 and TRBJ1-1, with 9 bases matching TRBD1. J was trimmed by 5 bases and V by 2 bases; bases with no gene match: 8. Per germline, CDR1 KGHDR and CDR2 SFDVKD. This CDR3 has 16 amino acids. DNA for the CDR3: TGTGCCACCAGTGATTCGGACAGGGGCGGGAGTACTGAAGCTTTCTTT. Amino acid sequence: CATSDSDRGGSTEAFF.

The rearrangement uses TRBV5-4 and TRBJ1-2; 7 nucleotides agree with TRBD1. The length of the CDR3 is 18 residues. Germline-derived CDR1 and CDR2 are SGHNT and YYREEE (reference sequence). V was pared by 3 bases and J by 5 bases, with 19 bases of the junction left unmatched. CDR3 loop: CASSSDTGAALALYGYTF. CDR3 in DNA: TGTGCCAGCAGCTCCGATACAGGGGCCGCTTTGGCCTTATATGGCTACACCTTC.

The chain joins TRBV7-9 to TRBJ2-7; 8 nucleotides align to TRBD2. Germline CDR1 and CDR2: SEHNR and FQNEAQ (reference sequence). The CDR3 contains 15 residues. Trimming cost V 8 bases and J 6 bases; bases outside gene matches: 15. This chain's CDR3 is CASLTWAGGTPEQYF. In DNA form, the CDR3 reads TGTGCCAGCCTGACTTGGGCGGGAGGAACCCCCGAGCAGTACTTC.

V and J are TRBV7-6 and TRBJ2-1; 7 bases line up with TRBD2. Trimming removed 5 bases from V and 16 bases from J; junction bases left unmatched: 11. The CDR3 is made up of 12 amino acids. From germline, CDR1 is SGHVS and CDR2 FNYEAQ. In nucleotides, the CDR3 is TGTGCCAGCAGCGCTAGCGGCCTAAGGAAATTCTTC. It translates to CASSASGLRKFF.

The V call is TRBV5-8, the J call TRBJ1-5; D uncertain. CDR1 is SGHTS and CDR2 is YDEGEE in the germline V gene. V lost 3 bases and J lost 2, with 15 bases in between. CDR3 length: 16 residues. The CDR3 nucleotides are TGTGCCAGCAGCTCGGGCCGGTGGGAGGGCAATCAGCCCCAGCATTTT. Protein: CASSSGRWEGNQPQHF. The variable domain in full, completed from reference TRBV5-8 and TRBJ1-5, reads EAGVTQSPTHLIKTRGQQATLRCSPISGHTSVYWYQQALGLGLQFLLWYDEGEERNRGNFPPRFSGRQFPNYSSELNVNALELEDSALYLCASSSGRWEGNQPQHFGDGTRLSIL.

The CDR3 DNA reads TGTGCCAGCAGTTTTGCAGGGATCGTTCCTGAAGCTTTCTTT. This codes for CASSFAGIVPEAFF. V usage is TRBV28 and J usage is TRBJ1-1; TRBD1 might be the D (5 bases). With 3 bases removed from V and 6 bases from J, the gap between germline ends came to 14 bases. The CDR3 runs 14 residues. The germline V gene has CDR1 MDHEN and CDR2 SYDVKM.

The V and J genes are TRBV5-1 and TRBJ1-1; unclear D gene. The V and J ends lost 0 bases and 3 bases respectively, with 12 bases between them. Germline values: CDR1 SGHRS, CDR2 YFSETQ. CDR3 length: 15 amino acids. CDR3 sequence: CASSLGPARDTEAFF. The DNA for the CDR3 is TGCGCCAGCAGCTTGGGGCCAGCGCGGGACACTGAAGCTTTCTTT.

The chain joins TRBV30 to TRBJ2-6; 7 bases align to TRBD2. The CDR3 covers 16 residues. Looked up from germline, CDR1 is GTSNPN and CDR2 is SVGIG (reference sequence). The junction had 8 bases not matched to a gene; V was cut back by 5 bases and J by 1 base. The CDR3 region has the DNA TGTGCCTGGGGGGGAGGGTTCCTTTCTGGGGCCAACGTCCTGACTTTC. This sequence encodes CAWGGGFLSGANVLTF.

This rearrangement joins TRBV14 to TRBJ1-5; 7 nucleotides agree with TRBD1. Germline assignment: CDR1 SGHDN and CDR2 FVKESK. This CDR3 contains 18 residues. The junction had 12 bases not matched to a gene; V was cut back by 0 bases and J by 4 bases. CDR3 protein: CASSQDHNAGTANQPQHF. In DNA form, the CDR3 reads TGTGCCAGCAGCCAAGACCATAACGCCGGGACAGCGAATCAGCCCCAGCATTTT. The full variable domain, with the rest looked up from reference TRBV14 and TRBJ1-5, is EAGVTQFPSHSVIEKGQTVTLRCDPISGHDNLYWYRRVMGKEIKFLLHFVKESKQDESGMPNNRFLAERTGGTYSTLKVQPAELEDSGVYFCASSQDHNAGTANQPQHFGDGTRLSIL.

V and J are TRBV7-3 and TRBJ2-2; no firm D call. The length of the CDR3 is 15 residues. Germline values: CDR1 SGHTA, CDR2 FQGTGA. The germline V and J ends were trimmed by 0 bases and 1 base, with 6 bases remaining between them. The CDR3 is CASSLTGGNTGELFF. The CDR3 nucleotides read TGTGCCAGCAGCTTAACGGGCGGGAACACCGGGGAGCTGTTTTTT.